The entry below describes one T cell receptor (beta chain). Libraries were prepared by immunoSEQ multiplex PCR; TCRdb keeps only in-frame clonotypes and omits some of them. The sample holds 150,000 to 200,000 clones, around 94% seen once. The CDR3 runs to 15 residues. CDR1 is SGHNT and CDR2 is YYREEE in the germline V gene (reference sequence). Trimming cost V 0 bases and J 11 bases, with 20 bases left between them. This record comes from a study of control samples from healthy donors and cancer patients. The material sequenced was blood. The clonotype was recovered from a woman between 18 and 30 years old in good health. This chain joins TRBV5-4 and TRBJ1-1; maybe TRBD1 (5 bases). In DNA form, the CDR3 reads TGTGCCAGCAGCTTGGCGGGGCAGGAAGTCAGATCCGCTTTCTTT. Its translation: CASSLAGQEVRSAFF.